The rows below give T cell receptor beta chains drawn from one sample of a study of OX40 agonist ivuxolimab in advanced cancers. TCRdb's table, derived via immunoSEQ multiplex PCR, lists solely in-frame clones and lacks some. The table has roughly 32,000 clones, approximately 82% seen once. Sequencing was performed on CD4+ or CD8+ T cells sorted from blood, taken in a trial of the OX40 agonist ivuxolimab. These receptor sequences come from an adult with an advanced solid tumor such as melanoma, head and neck, liver or kidney cancer. Each CDR3 is given with its conserved first and last residue. A D gene is named only where the DNA matches it firmly. Clone size is given for some rows only: seen once, a few or many times, or a class if the clone is expanded.

NA	TRBV28	TRBJ2-6	NA	CASSLWGSGANVLTF	TGTGCCAGCAGTCTTTGGGGGTCTGGGGCCAACGTCCTGACTTTC
NA	TRBV7-9	TRBJ2-7	NA	CASSYTTPYEQYF	TGTGCCAGCAGCTACACGACCCCCTACGAGCAGTACTTC
few	TRBV9	TRBJ2-5	NA	CASSVTQGGETQYF	TGTGCCAGCAGCGTAACGCAGGGTGGCGAGACCCAGTACTTC
NA	TRBV4-3	TRBJ1-2	NA	CASSQEGQPDVYNGYTF	TGCGCCAGCAGCCAAGAAGGACAACCGGATGTCTATAATGGCTACACCTTC
NA	TRBV9	TRBJ2-1	NA	CASSVLMNYNEQFF	TGTGCCAGCAGCGTTCTCATGAATTACAATGAGCAGTTCTTC
NA	TRBV30	TRBJ1-5	NA	CAWATHPLGNQPQHF	TGTGCCTGGGCCACTCATCCATTAGGCAATCAGCCCCAGCATTTT
NA	TRBV5-1	TRBJ2-1	TRBD1	CASSRITTGPYNEQFF	TGCGCCAGCAGCCGGATCACGACAGGGCCCTACAATGAGCAGTTCTTC
NA	TRBV18	TRBJ2-3	TRBD1	CASSPSEGGPSNTDTQYF	TGTGCCAGCTCACCAAGTGAAGGGGGCCCTAGTAACACAGATACGCAGTATTTT
once	TRBV4-1	TRBJ2-1	TRBD2	CASSQLSGSRNEQFF	TGCGCCAGCAGCCAGCTAAGCGGGAGCCGCAATGAGCAGTTCTTC
NA	TRBV28	TRBJ1-1	NA	CASSSADRSGTEAFF	TGTGCCAGCAGTTCCGCCGACAGGAGCGGCACTGAAGCTTTCTTT
once	TRBV5-6	TRBJ1-2	TRBD1	CASSHGPDRGRFGYTF	TGTGCCAGCAGCCATGGCCCGGACAGGGGGCGATTTGGCTACACCTTC
once	TRBV6-5	TRBJ1-2	TRBD1	CASSDSQGAFGYTF	TGTGCCAGCAGCGACTCCCAGGGGGCGTTCGGCTACACCTTC
NA	TRBV7-2	TRBJ1-2	NA	CASKVKGGVGYTF	TGTGCCAGCAAAGTAAAGGGCGGCGTTGGCTACACCTTC
NA	TRBV9	TRBJ2-3	NA	CASSAFSRVEDTQYF	TGTGCCAGCAGCGCCTTCAGCAGGGTTGAAGATACGCAGTATTTT
NA	TRBV2	TRBJ1-2	NA	CASSEGGRANYGYTF	TGTGCCAGCAGTGAAGGAGGGAGGGCTAACTATGGCTACACCTTC
NA	TRBV27	TRBJ2-7	NA	CASRPGNSFWSYEQYF	TGTGCCAGCAGGCCGGGGAACTCCTTTTGGAGCTACGAGCAGTACTTC